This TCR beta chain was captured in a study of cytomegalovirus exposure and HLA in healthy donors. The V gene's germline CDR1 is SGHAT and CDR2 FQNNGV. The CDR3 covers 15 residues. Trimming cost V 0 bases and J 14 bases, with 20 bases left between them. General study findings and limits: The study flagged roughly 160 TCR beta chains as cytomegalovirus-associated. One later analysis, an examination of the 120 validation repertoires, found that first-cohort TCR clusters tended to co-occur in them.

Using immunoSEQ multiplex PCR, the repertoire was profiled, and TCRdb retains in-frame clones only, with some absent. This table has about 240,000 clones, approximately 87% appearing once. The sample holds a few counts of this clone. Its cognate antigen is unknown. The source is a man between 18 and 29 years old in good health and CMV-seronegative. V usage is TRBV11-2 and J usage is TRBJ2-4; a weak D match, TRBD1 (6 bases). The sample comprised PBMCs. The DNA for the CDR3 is TGTGCCAGCAGCTTAGACCCCCCCGTGGACAGCCCAAAGTACTTC. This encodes CASSLDPPVDSPKYF.